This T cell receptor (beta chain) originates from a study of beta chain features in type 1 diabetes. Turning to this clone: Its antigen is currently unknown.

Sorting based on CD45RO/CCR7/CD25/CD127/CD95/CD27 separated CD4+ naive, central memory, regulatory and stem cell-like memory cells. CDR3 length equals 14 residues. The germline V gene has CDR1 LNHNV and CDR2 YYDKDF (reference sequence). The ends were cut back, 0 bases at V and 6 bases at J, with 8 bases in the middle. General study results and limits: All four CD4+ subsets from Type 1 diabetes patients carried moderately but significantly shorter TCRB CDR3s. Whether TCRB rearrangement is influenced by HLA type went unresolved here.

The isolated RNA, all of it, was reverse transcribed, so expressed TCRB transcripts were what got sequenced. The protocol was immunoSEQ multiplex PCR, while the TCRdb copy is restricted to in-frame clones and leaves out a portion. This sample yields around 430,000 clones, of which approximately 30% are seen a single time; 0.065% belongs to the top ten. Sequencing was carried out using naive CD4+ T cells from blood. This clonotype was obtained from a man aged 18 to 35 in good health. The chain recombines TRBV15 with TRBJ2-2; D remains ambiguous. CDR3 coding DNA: TGTGCCACCAGCAGAGATAAAGTTTCCGGGGAGCTGTTTTTT. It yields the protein CATSRDKVSGELFF.